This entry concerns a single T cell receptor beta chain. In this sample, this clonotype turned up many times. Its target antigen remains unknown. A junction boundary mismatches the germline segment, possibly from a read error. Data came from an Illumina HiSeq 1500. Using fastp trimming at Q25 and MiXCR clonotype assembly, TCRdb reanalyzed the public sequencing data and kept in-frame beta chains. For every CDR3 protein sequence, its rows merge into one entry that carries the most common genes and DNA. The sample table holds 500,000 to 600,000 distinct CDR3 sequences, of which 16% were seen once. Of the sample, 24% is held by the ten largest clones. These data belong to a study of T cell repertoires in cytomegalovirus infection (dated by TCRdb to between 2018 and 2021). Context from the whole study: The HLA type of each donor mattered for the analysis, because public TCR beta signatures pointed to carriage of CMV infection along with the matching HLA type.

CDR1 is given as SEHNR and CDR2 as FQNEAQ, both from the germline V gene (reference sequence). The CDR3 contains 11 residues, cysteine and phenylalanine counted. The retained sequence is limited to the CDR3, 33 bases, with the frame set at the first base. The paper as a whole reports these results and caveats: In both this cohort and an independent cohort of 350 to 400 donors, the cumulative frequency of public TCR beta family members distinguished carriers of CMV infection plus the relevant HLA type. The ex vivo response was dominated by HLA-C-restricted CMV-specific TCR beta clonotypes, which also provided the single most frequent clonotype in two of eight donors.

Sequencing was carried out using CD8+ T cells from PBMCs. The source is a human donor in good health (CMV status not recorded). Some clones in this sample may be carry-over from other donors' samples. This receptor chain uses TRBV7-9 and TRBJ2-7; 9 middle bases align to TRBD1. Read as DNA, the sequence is TGTGCCAGCAGCTCTTCGGGACAGGGTATCTTC. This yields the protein CASSSSGQGIF. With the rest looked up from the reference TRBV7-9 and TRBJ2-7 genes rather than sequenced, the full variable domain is DTGVSQNPRHKITKRGQNVTFRCDPISEHNRLYWYRQTLGQGPEFLTYFQNEAQLEKSRLLSDRFSAERPKGSFSTLEIQRTEQGDSAMYLCASSSSGQGIFGPGTRLTVT.